Following are 25 T cell receptor beta chains from one sample sequenced in a study of T cell repertoires in cytomegalovirus infection. TCRdb processed the reads anew with MiXCR; each CDR3 protein has one entry. The sample lists around 430,000 distinct CDR3 sequences; approximately 42% were seen once. These receptors' targets are unknown. This material consisted of cultured PBMCs, taken from culture after CMV antigen stimulation. These receptors were obtained from a human donor in good health (CMV status not recorded). Some clones in this sample may be carry-over from other donors' samples.

The gene calls are TRBV7-2 and TRBJ2-7, with TRBD1 identical over 9 bases. The CDR3 contains 14 residues. V was pared by 5 bases and J by 6 bases, with 8 bases of the junction left unmatched. Per germline, CDR1 SGHTA and CDR2 FQGNSA. CDR3 sequence reads: CASSPGTGRVEQYF. In DNA, the CDR3 is TGTGCCAGCAGCCCGGGGACAGGGCGGGTCGAGCAGTACTTC.

This clonotype has only a few counts. The J gene is TRBJ2-4, the V gene TRBV10-2; D gene unclear. Trimming removed 2 bases at V and 0 bases at J, with 11 bases between. This CDR3 comprises 16 residues. The germline V gene encodes CDR1 WSHSY and CDR2 SAAADI. CDR3 loop: CASSEKGSIAKNIQYF. In DNA form, the CDR3 reads TGCGCCAGCAGTGAGAAGGGTAGCATAGCCAAAAACATTCAGTACTTC.

The V gene is TRBV19, the J gene TRBJ2-5, with D uncertain. Germline V lookup: CDR1 LNHDA, CDR2 SQIVND (reference sequence). Trimming removed 3 bases at V and 1 base at J, with 9 bases between. The CDR3 totals 14 residues. The CDR3 nucleotides are TGTGCCAGTAGTATTGCAGGAGTCCAAGAGACCCAGTACTTC. This sequence encodes CASSIAGVQETQYF.

Only one count was recorded for this clonotype. J is TRBJ2-7 and V is TRBV4-3, with D possibly TRBD1 on 7 matching bases. Germline-derived CDR1 and CDR2 are LGHNA and YSLEER. V lost 3 bases and J 3 bases, leaving 12 bases between the germline ends. The CDR3 loop spans 14 amino acids. CDR3 bases: TGCGCCAGCAGCCATAGCAGGGGGGACTACGAGCAGTACTTC. It translates to CASSHSRGDYEQYF.

The V gene is TRBV7-8, the J gene TRBJ2-7; no clear D. The CDR3 has 14 residues. Trimming took 0 bases from V and 6 from J, leaving 12 bases between them. Germline-derived CDR1 and CDR2 are SGHVS and FQNEAQ. CDR3 bases: TGTGCCAGCAGCTTAGCGCGCAACAGCCCCGAGCAGTACTTC. Translating gives CASSLARNSPEQYF.

V and J are TRBV12-3 or TRBV12-4 and TRBJ2-2; D is uncertain. The CDR3 sequence is 15 residues long. V shed 1 base and J shed 10 bases, with 16 bases lying between them. This CDR3 reads CASSLVFALREELFF. CDR3 nucleotides: TGTGCCAGCAGTTTAGTTTTTGCACTACGCGAGGAGCTGTTTTTT.

The chain carries TRBV10-3 and TRBJ2-1, with 12 nucleotides matching TRBD2. Germline CDR1 is ENHRY and CDR2 is SYGVKD. J lost 0 bases, V lost 4 bases, and 4 bases had no gene match. The CDR3 is 17 residues long. As DNA, the CDR3 is TGTGCCATCAGTGCGGCGACTAGCGGGAGCTCCTACAATGAGCAGTTCTTC. Residues: CAISAATSGSSYNEQFF.

This clonotype has just a few counts. V is TRBV7-4 and J is TRBJ2-1, with TRBD2 matching 11 bases. The CDR3 extends over 14 amino acids. V trimming: 3 bases; J trimming: 6 bases; junction bases outside the gene matches: 1. Germline V gene lookup returns CDR1 SGHVT and CDR2 SQSDAQ. In DNA, the CDR3 is TGTGCCAGCAGCTTCGGGACTAGCGGCAATGAGCAGTTCTTC. Translating gives CASSFGTSGNEQFF.

This chain joins TRBV10-2 and TRBJ2-1; 9 nucleotides match TRBD2. This CDR3 contains 16 residues. Per germline, CDR1 WSHSY and CDR2 SAAADI. Trimming removed 3 bases from V and 1 base from J; junction bases left unmatched: 4. The CDR3 spells CASSESLAGSYNEQFF. CDR3 nucleotides: TGCGCCAGCAGTGAATCCCTAGCGGGGTCCTACAATGAGCAGTTCTTC.

The gene calls are TRBV19 and TRBJ2-1, with 12 positions matching TRBD2. The CDR3 length is 15 residues. J lost 4 bases, V lost 7 bases, and 5 bases had no gene match. Germline-derived CDR1 and CDR2 are LNHDA and SQIVND (reference sequence). CDR3 sequence: CASMRTSGAYNEQFF. The CDR3 DNA follows: TGTGCCAGTATGCGGACTAGCGGGGCTTACAATGAGCAGTTCTTC.

The chain has TRBV4-1 and TRBJ1-1; TRBD1 aligns across 9 bases. Germline assignment: CDR1 MGHRA and CDR2 YSYEKL. V shed 4 bases and J 0 bases; nucleotides not matched to a gene: 9. The CDR3 is 17 amino acids. The CDR3 DNA follows: TGCGCCAGCAGCCGACGGGACAGGGTTAAAATGAACACTGAAGCTTTCTTT. Translated: CASSRRDRVKMNTEAFF.

On this clonotype itself: Being one base from a much bigger clone, this may be a read error. The chain has TRBV6-1 and TRBJ1-3; unclear D gene. The CDR3 spans 14 residues. Germline CDR1 reads MNHNS; CDR2 reads SASEGT. CDR3 in amino acids: CASSEDSSGSTIYF. In DNA form, the CDR3 reads TGTGCCAGCAGTGAAGACAGCTCTGGAAGCACCATATATTTT.

Regarding this clonotype: One end of the junction fails to match germline, which may point to a read error. V usage is TRBV11-2 and J usage is TRBJ2-5; 12 bases match TRBD2. This CDR3 region has 14 residues. Germline V gives CDR1 SGHAT, CDR2 FQNNGV. For the CDR3, the DNA is TGCGCTCAACGGCACGGACTAGCGGGGGAGACCCAGTACTTC. Its protein is CAQRHGLAGETQYF. Variable domain in full (rest from reference TRBV11-2 and TRBJ2-5): EAGVAQSPRYKIIEKRQSVAFWCNPISGHATLYWYQQILGQGPKLLIQFQNNGVVDDSQLPKDRFSAERLKGVDSTLKIQPAKLEDSAVYLCAQRHGLAGETQYFGPGTRLLVL.

This clonotype was recorded a few times. This chain joins TRBV11-2 and TRBJ2-7; 8 nucleotides match TRBD1. Per germline, CDR1 SGHAT and CDR2 FQNNGV. CDR3 length: 15 residues. The V segment lost 5 bases and the J segment 3 bases; nucleotides outside the gene matches: 9. The CDR3 sequence is CASSPAAGGFYEQYF. CDR3 coding DNA: TGTGCCAGCAGCCCCGCAGCAGGGGGCTTCTACGAGCAGTACTTC.

Only a few counts were recorded for this clonotype. The chain couples TRBV27 to TRBJ1-2, with D perhaps TRBD1 (5 bases). V was cut by 8 bases and J by 4 bases, with 23 bases left in between. In germline, CDR1 is MNHEY, CDR2 SMNVEV (reference sequence). The CDR3 is made up of 16 amino acids. CDR3 sequence (DNA): TGTGCCAGCGCGACAGCTCATTACGAAACCTCCTATGGCTACACCTTC. Translation: CASATAHYETSYGYTF.

This clonotype was seen a few times. The chain carries TRBV29-1 and TRBJ1-3; D may be TRBD1 (6 bases). Germline V lookup: CDR1 SQVTM, CDR2 ANQGSEA. The CDR3 is 13 amino acids. Trimming cost V 6 bases and J 2 bases, with 11 bases left between them. CDR3 sequence (DNA): TGCAGCGTCCAAACAGGGACTGGAAACACCATATATTTT. Its translation is CSVQTGTGNTIYF.

This clonotype is a singleton in its sample. CDR3 DNA: TGTGCCAGCAGTGAAGTGCCAAACACTGAAGCTTTCTTT. Amino acids: CASSEVPNTEAFF. The J gene is TRBJ1-1, the V gene TRBV6-1; no firm D call. CDR1 and CDR2 (germline): MNHNS, SASEGT. V was trimmed by 1 base and J by 2 bases, leaving 5 bases between them. CDR3 length: 13 residues.

CDR3 sequence (DNA): TGTGCCAGCAGTTTGAAGGCCTTCGCGAACACCGGGGAGCTGTTTTTT. It codes for CASSLKAFANTGELFF. V is TRBV12-3 or TRBV12-4 and J is TRBJ2-2; D is unclear. The length of the CDR3 is 16 residues. V was cut by 3 bases and J by 0 bases, with 11 bases left in between.

The chain joins TRBV12-3 or TRBV12-4 to TRBJ1-1, with 8 bases aligning to TRBD1. The CDR3 extends over 15 amino acids. Trimming took 4 bases from V and 4 from J; bases not matched to a gene: 8. CDR3 in DNA: TGTGCCAGCAGTTACCTTGGACAGGGCCGCACTGAAGCTTTCTTT. It encodes CASSYLGQGRTEAFF.

On this clonotype itself: A junction boundary mismatches the germline segment, possibly from a read error. The chain carries TRBV6-1 and TRBJ1-2; a possible D gene is TRBD1 (5 bases). This CDR3 is built from 12 residues. Germline V gene lookup returns CDR1 MNHNS and CDR2 SASEGT. CDR3 residues: CASSEWDSRGLF. The CDR3 DNA sequence: TGTGCCAGCAGTGAATGGGACTCCCGAGGGCTCTTC.

The chain combines TRBV19 with TRBJ2-6, with D tentatively TRBD1 or TRBD2 (5 bases each). This CDR3 region has 16 residues. Germline V gene sequence: CDR1 LNHDA, CDR2 SQIVND (reference sequence). Trimming removed 6 bases from V and 2 bases from J, with 14 bases in between. The chain's CDR3 is CASRQELGTGANVLTF. CDR3 in DNA: TGTGCCAGTAGACAGGAACTCGGGACTGGGGCCAACGTCCTGACTTTC.

This clonotype was detected many times. The rearrangement links TRBV11-2 to TRBJ2-3, with 9 nucleotides matching TRBD2. The CDR3 covers 15 residues. Germline CDR1 SGHAT, CDR2 FQNNGV. The V gene end was trimmed by 1 base and the J gene end by 1 base; junction bases not matched to a gene: 0. CDR3 nucleotide sequence: TGTGCCAGCAGCTTAGTAGCGGGGGGCACAGATACGCAGTATTTT. Protein: CASSLVAGGTDTQYF.

The chain joins TRBV5-5 to TRBJ2-7, with TRBD2 identical over 9 bases. Trimming removed 5 bases from V and 3 bases from J; junction bases left unmatched: 6. This CDR3 has 14 amino acids. The germline CDR1 and CDR2 sequences are SGHKS and YYEKEE (reference sequence). CDR3 protein: CASRFTTSGYEQYF. Here the CDR3 DNA reads TGTGCCAGCAGATTCACGACTAGCGGCTACGAGCAGTACTTC.

The V and J genes are TRBV7-8 and TRBJ2-3; possible D gene TRBD2, 7 bases. Germline V CDR1 and CDR2: SGHVS, FQNEAQ. V was clipped by 5 bases and J by 4 bases, with 19 bases between them. This CDR3 is built from 16 residues. This chain's CDR3 is CASSLPLGEGADTQYF. In DNA, the CDR3 is TGTGCCAGCAGCCTACCCCTCGGGGAGGGGGCAGATACGCAGTATTTT.

In its sample, this clonotype was seen many times. The chain recombines TRBV7-2 with TRBJ2-7; 8 bases align to TRBD2. Germline CDR1 is SGHTA and CDR2 is FQGNSA. There are 15 residues in the CDR3. J lost 3 bases, V lost 0 bases, and 4 bases had no gene match. The CDR3 bases are TGTGCCAGCAGCTTAGCGGTTGCGGGAGGCTACGAGCAGTACTTC. Its translation: CASSLAVAGGYEQYF.